This T cell receptor beta chain comes out of a study of early T cells in non-severe SARS-CoV-2 infection. Study information: The chains were unpaired, and the sequenced material was bulk RNA from unsorted whole blood.

Study results and caveats: Database matching using VDJdb favored anti-spike CD8 responses, with private and CD4 specificities left missing.

This clonotype was observed many times. Its antigen is not identified. Unmatched junction bases numbered 5, after V lost 6 bases and J lost 3 bases. CDR3 size: 14 residues. Germline CDR1 reads DFQATT; CDR2 reads SNEGSKA (reference sequence). cDNA molecules, individually, were tagged with unique molecular identifiers. Each CDR3 protein is one row after TCRdb ran MiXCR on the 5' RACE reads. The table records about 38,000 distinct CDR3 sequences, 4.5% to 5.5% of them present only once. Specimen: whole blood. The chain carries TRBV20-1 and TRBJ2-5, with 12 bases aligning to TRBD2. The clonotype originates from an adult who was a healthcare worker with PCR-confirmed SARS-CoV-2 infection or an uninfected control (not recorded which). CDR3 sequence reads: CSAELAGGKETQYF. In DNA form, the CDR3 reads TGCAGTGCCGAACTAGCGGGGGGAAAAGAGACCCAGTACTTC.